These 18 T cell receptor beta chains were sequenced from one sample in a study of blood T cell repertoires in COVID-19. The assay was immunoSEQ multiplex PCR, and TCRdb's table has in-frame clones only and misses some. The profile shows 120,000 or so clones, approximately 80% of them singletons. The sample consisted of peripheral blood. The receptors originated from a woman in her forties or fifties with acute or convalescent COVID-19.

The chain links TRBV27 to TRBJ1-1, with 9 bases matching TRBD1. The CDR3 sequence is 16 residues long. Looked up from germline, CDR1 is MNHEY and CDR2 is SMNVEV (reference sequence). The trim removed 4 bases at V and 2 bases at J, leaving 8 bases unmatched. The CDR3: CASSYSGQGSNTEAFF. The CDR3 DNA is TGTGCCAGCAGTTACTCGGGACAGGGAAGCAACACTGAAGCTTTCTTT.

The chain combines TRBV11-3 with TRBJ2-1; 7 bases line up with TRBD2. The CDR3 is 15 residues long. V was pared by 0 bases and J by 9 bases, with 8 bases of the junction left unmatched. The germline V gene encodes CDR1 SGHNT and CDR2 YENEEA. The CDR3 sequence is CASSLEPSGAIEQFF. CDR3 in DNA: TGTGCCAGCAGCTTAGAGCCTAGCGGTGCGATTGAGCAGTTCTTC.

This clone came up once. The chain combines TRBV5-1 with TRBJ2-3, with no clear D. Deletions cut 4 bases from V and 0 bases from J, with 12 bases between. In germline, CDR1 is SGHRS, CDR2 YFSETQ. This CDR3 contains 15 residues. The CDR3 nucleotides read TGCGCCAGCAGCCCGCCGACAATGAGCACAGATACGCAGTATTTT. Translated, it gives CASSPPTMSTDTQYF.

This sequence joins TRBV10-2 and TRBJ1-2, with TRBD1 matching 8 bases. The CDR3 consists of 17 residues. Trimming at V came to 5 bases and at J to 3 bases, leaving 14 bases not matched to a gene. Germline V gene sequence: CDR1 WSHSY, CDR2 SAAADI. In nucleotides, the CDR3 is TGCGCCAGCAGTCCACAGGGGGTACTAAGGTGGGACTATGGCTACACCTTC. This sequence encodes CASSPQGVLRWDYGYTF.

Worth noting for this clone: The same CDR3 also results from other DNA sequences found in this sample. The chain recombines TRBV27 with TRBJ1-1; the D gene is possibly TRBD1 (5 bases). Trimming took 2 bases from V and 1 from J, leaving 8 bases between them. The CDR3 is made up of 14 amino acids. Germline V CDR1 and CDR2: MNHEY, SMNVEV (reference sequence). The CDR3 sequence is CASSLGQSNTEAFF. The DNA of the CDR3 is TGTGCCAGCAGTTTAGGACAATCGAACACTGAAGCTTTCTTT.

The DNA for the CDR3 is TGCAGCGTTGGGGACAGGGTCGACTCACATGGCTACACCTTC. Translating it yields CSVGDRVDSHGYTF. The chain recombines TRBV29-1 with TRBJ1-2; TRBD1 aligns across 9 bases. Germline V gene data show CDR1 as SQVTM and CDR2 as ANQGSEA. V trimming: 4 bases; J trimming: 6 bases; junction bases outside the gene matches: 9. This CDR3 region has 14 residues.

This clone appeared a few times. The chain couples TRBV5-5 to TRBJ1-1; D is undetermined. Germline CDR1 SGHKS, CDR2 YYEKEE (reference sequence). V dropped 2 bases and J dropped 4 bases, with 15 bases sitting between them. The CDR3 spans 15 residues. The CDR3 DNA reads as TGTGCCAGCAGCTTCCAAGGGTTTCGGGGCACTGAAGCTTTCTTT. Amino acid sequence: CASSFQGFRGTEAFF.

This clone turned up a few times. This rearrangement joins TRBV5-4 to TRBJ2-7, with 9 bases lining up with TRBD2. V gave up 5 bases and J gave up 2 bases; unmatched junction bases: 2. The CDR3 covers 13 residues. Germline V lookup: CDR1 SGHNT, CDR2 YYREEE (reference sequence). The CDR3 bases are TGTGCCAGCAGTGTAGCGGGGGCCTACGAGCAGTACTTC. It is translated as CASSVAGAYEQYF.

This clone was seen only a few times. The chain is built from TRBV7-9 and TRBJ1-1, with D perhaps matching TRBD1 (5 bases). The germline V gene encodes CDR1 SEHNR and CDR2 FQNEAQ (reference sequence). V was clipped by 2 bases and J by 4 bases, with 8 bases between them. This CDR3 is 13 amino acids long. The CDR3 loop is CASSLSQGTEAFF. CDR3 coding DNA: TGTGCCAGCAGCTTAAGCCAGGGCACTGAAGCTTTCTTT.

A single count supports this clone. The V gene is TRBV5-1, the J gene TRBJ1-1; D possibly corresponds to TRBD1 (6 bases). This CDR3 comprises 15 residues. The V end was cut by 4 bases, the J end by 1 base, with 14 bases between. In germline, CDR1 is SGHRS, CDR2 YFSETQ. CDR3 DNA sequence: TGCGCCAGCAGCGAGGACAGAGGGGAGAACACTGAAGCTTTCTTT. Translated: CASSEDRGENTEAFF.

This clone occurred a few times. The chain joins TRBV3-1 (or the pseudogene TRBV3-2) to TRBJ1-2, with D perhaps TRBD1 (5 bases). CDR1 is LGHDT and CDR2 is YNNKEL in the germline V gene (reference sequence). This CDR3 contains 15 residues. V dropped 5 bases and J dropped 6 bases, with 19 bases sitting between them. The chain's CDR3 is CASSGATSGADGYTF. The CDR3 nucleotides are TGTGCCAGCAGCGGTGCGACAAGCGGGGCGGATGGCTACACCTTC.

This chain links TRBV5-6 with TRBJ1-1; no definite D call. The CDR3 totals 11 residues. The germline V and J ends were trimmed by 5 bases and 1 base, with 3 bases remaining between them. CDR1 is SGHDT, CDR2 YYEEEE, per germline. The CDR3 reads CASRRNTEAFF. The CDR3 DNA reads as TGTGCCAGCAGGAGGAACACTGAAGCTTTCTTT.

This clone appeared once. The CDR3 sequence is CASSLTRSNTEAFF. Written as DNA, the CDR3 is TGTGCCAGCAGCTTAACGCGATCGAACACTGAAGCTTTCTTT. The chain couples TRBV13 to TRBJ1-1; D is ambiguous. Trimming took 2 bases from V and 1 from J, leaving 8 bases between them. The length of the CDR3 is 14 residues. Germline assignment: CDR1 PRHDT and CDR2 FYEKMQ (reference sequence).

The chain employs TRBV3-1 (or the pseudogene TRBV3-2) and TRBJ1-6; TRBD1 matches at 11 bases. The CDR3 runs to 18 residues. The V segment lost 4 bases and the J segment 10 bases; nucleotides outside the gene matches: 15. Germline CDR1 and CDR2: LGHDT and YNNKEL (reference sequence). CDR3 nucleotides: TGTGCCAGCAGCCTTGGCTCCTTGGACAGGGGGCGGAGGTCACCCCTCCACTTT. It translates to CASSLGSLDRGRRSPLHF.

This clone was seen only once. The chain carries TRBV9 and TRBJ1-6; no reliable D call. Germline values: CDR1 SGDLS, CDR2 YYNGEE. Trimming pared 5 bases from V and 10 bases from J, leaving 16 bases between. The CDR3 covers 14 residues. The CDR3 reads CASSARHFGSPLHF. The DNA of the CDR3 is TGTGCCAGCAGTGCCCGGCATTTCGGGTCACCCCTCCACTTT.

The CDR3 region is CASSIPQGSSSYNEQFF. Written as DNA, the CDR3 is TGTGCCAGCAGTATCCCACAGGGGTCCAGCTCCTACAATGAGCAGTTCTTC. The V call is TRBV28, the J call TRBJ2-1, with 7 nucleotides matching TRBD1. CDR1 is MDHEN, CDR2 SYDVKM, per germline. CDR3 length equals 17 residues. V shed 5 bases, J shed 0 bases, and the junction held 10 bases outside the gene matches.

This clone occurred once. The genes are TRBV11-2 and TRBJ1-2, with 8 nucleotides matching TRBD1. The germline gives CDR1 SGHAT, CDR2 FQNNGV. J lost 7 bases, V lost 5 bases, and 12 bases had no gene match. The CDR3 has 15 residues. The CDR3: CASSPDPGQARGYTF. The CDR3 DNA follows: TGTGCCAGCAGCCCAGACCCGGGACAGGCGCGTGGCTACACCTTC.

The chain is built from TRBV6-5 and TRBJ1-5; unclear D gene. V lost 8 bases and J lost 5, with 13 bases in between. The CDR3 extends over 13 amino acids. Germline loops: CDR1 MNHEY, CDR2 SVGAGI. CDR3 amino acids: CASGSYRDQPQHF. Here the CDR3 DNA reads TGTGCCAGCGGCTCGTACCGGGATCAGCCCCAGCATTTT.